Below are 2 T cell receptor beta chains sequenced from a single sample in a study of blood T cell repertoires in COVID-19. Assay: immunoSEQ multiplex PCR; the TCRdb copy retains only in-frame clones and omits some. The sample holds about 400,000 clones, roughly 90% seen once. Material for sequencing was peripheral blood. Receptors originate from a middle-aged man with acute or convalescent COVID-19.

The CDR3: CASRAVYNSPLHF. The CDR3, as DNA: TGTGCCAGCAGAGCGGTCTATAATTCACCCCTCCACTTT. V and J are TRBV11-2 and TRBJ1-6; D is undetermined. CDR1 SGHAT and CDR2 FQNNGV come from the germline V gene. The CDR3 consists of 13 residues. V lost 6 bases and J lost 3, with 6 bases in between.

This clone was observed once. This chain links TRBV9 with TRBJ2-7, with 8 bases identical to TRBD2. Germline V CDR1 and CDR2: SGDLS, YYNGEE. There are 16 residues in the CDR3. Trimming took 0 bases from V and 0 from J; bases not matched to a gene: 5. The CDR3 DNA follows: TGTGCCAGCAGCGTAGAGGGTAGCGGGGCCTCCTACGAGCAGTACTTC. Its translation is CASSVEGSGASYEQYF.